The 23 T cell receptor beta chains below were found in one sample sequenced in a study of patients and donors after allogeneic stem cell transplantation. TCRdb recomputed calls from the RT-PCR reads with MiXCR, one row per CDR3 protein. Of some 200,000 distinct CDR3 sequences listed, roughly two fifths are singletons. Sequencing input: blood, either unsorted or a sorted T cell fraction (not recorded which). The receptors derive from a human donor who was either an allogeneic HSCT recipient or a stem cell or donor lymphocyte infusion donor (not recorded which). It is not recorded whose cells these are; they may come from a transplant donor.

This clonotype was seen a handful of times. The chain is built from TRBV20-1 and TRBJ1-6; D might be TRBD1 (5 bases). The length of the CDR3 is 14 residues. The germline V gene has CDR1 DFQATT and CDR2 SNEGSKA (reference sequence). V was cut by 0 bases and J by 10 bases, with 13 bases left in between. CDR3: CSARDPAGRSPLHF. CDR3 nucleotide sequence: TGCAGTGCTAGAGATCCGGCAGGGAGGTCACCCCTCCACTTT.

The gene calls are TRBV19 and TRBJ2-2; 9 bases fit TRBD1. V lost 5 bases to trimming and J lost 5 bases; unmatched junction nucleotides: 3. This CDR3 contains 14 residues. The germline CDR1 and CDR2 sequences are LNHDA and SQIVND (reference sequence). The CDR3 DNA follows: TGTGCCAGTAGTCGCGACAGGGGGACCGGGGAGCTGTTTTTT. Translated, it gives CASSRDRGTGELFF.

The genes are TRBV5-1 and TRBJ2-7; D possibly corresponds to TRBD2 (7 bases). Germline CDR1 and CDR2: SGHRS and YFSETQ. The CDR3 has 14 residues. V dropped 3 bases and J dropped 0 bases, with 10 bases sitting between them. CDR3 in amino acids: CASSSGGPSYEQYF. The CDR3 DNA follows: TGCGCCAGCAGCTCGGGGGGCCCCTCCTACGAGCAGTACTTC.

The chain carries TRBV10-3 and TRBJ2-7; D unclear. CDR3 length: 12 amino acids. Germline V gene data show CDR1 as ENHRY and CDR2 as SYGVKD. With 0 bases removed from V and 7 bases from J, the gap between germline ends came to 7 bases. The CDR3 loop is CAISESSEEQYF. CDR3 sequence (DNA): TGTGCCATCAGTGAGTCGTCAGAAGAGCAGTACTTC.

The rearrangement links TRBV5-1 to TRBJ1-2, with D maybe TRBD1 (6 bases). Germline loops: CDR1 SGHRS, CDR2 YFSETQ. There are 12 residues in the CDR3. V was shortened by 4 bases and J by 6 bases, with 10 bases between the two germline ends. The CDR3 loop is CASSTHRDGYTF. CDR3 nucleotides: TGCGCCAGCAGCACCCACAGGGATGGCTACACCTTC.

The chain has TRBV29-1 and TRBJ1-1; no reliable D call. Germline-derived CDR1 and CDR2 are SQVTM and ANQGSEA. V dropped 4 bases and J dropped 0 bases, with 9 bases sitting between them. The CDR3 loop spans 13 amino acids. The CDR3 DNA reads TGCAGCGTTGTTCTCACCTTGAACACTGAAGCTTTCTTT. This encodes CSVVLTLNTEAFF.

The chain employs TRBV9 and TRBJ1-2; 12 nucleotides align to TRBD1. CDR3 length: 15 amino acids. The germline CDR1 and CDR2 sequences are SGDLS and YYNGEE. Unmatched junction bases numbered 7, after V lost 6 bases and J lost 4 bases. For the CDR3, the DNA is TGTGCCAGCACTAGGGACAGGGGGCTTGGCTATGGCTACACCTTC. It specifies CASTRDRGLGYGYTF.

This clonotype was seen only a few times. The CDR3 nucleotides read TGTGCCAGCAGCTTCCTAACCCGAGGAGGAAACACCATATATTTT. It is translated as CASSFLTRGGNTIYF. The rearrangement joins TRBV12-1 to TRBJ1-3. TRBV12-1 is a pseudogene. The CDR3 loop spans 15 amino acids.

Points on this clonotype: The junction departs from germline at one end; a sequencing error may be responsible. This chain joins TRBV7-9 and TRBJ1-2; D unclear. This CDR3 is built from 12 residues. CDR1 and CDR2 from the germline V gene are SEHNR and FQNEAQ (reference sequence). The CDR3 region has the DNA TGTACCAGCAGCCTAGACGGCTATGGCTACACCTTC. It translates to CTSSLDGYGYTF.

This clonotype was counted between two and nine times. V usage is TRBV29-1 and J usage is TRBJ2-1; 8 bases are shared with TRBD1. The V and J ends lost 4 bases and 8 bases, in that order; junction bases with no gene match: 10. This CDR3 is 14 amino acids long. Germline-derived CDR1 and CDR2 are SQVTM and ANQGSEA. CDR3 in DNA: TGCAGCGTTGGTTACTACCAGGGGGCGGATGAGCAGTTCTTC. Its translation is CSVGYYQGADEQFF.

The CDR3 DNA reads as TGCGCCAGCAGCCCCCGAGAGGGATTTTGGGGGCAGTATTTT. Amino acid sequence: CASSPREGFWGQYF. The chain links TRBV5-1 to TRBJ2-3; D possibly corresponds to TRBD2 (5 bases). V gave up 4 bases and J gave up 11 bases, with 20 bases separating them. The V gene's germline CDR1 is SGHRS and CDR2 YFSETQ. This CDR3 spans 14 amino acids.

This clonotype was seen a few times. The chain couples TRBV14 to TRBJ2-7; perhaps TRBD1 as D (6 bases). CDR1 SGHDN and CDR2 FVKESK come from the germline V gene. V lost 4 bases and J 4 bases, leaving 11 bases between the germline ends. The CDR3 loop spans 13 amino acids. CDR3 region: CASSLGTSYEQYF. CDR3 bases: TGTGCCAGCAGCCTTGGGACAAGTTACGAGCAGTACTTC. Full variable domain (rest looked up from reference TRBV14 and TRBJ2-7): EAGVTQFPSHSVIEKGQTVTLRCDPISGHDNLYWYRRVMGKEIKFLLHFVKESKQDESGMPNNRFLAERTGGTYSTLKVQPAELEDSGVYFCASSLGTSYEQYFGPGTRLTVT.

V usage is TRBV12-3 or TRBV12-4 and J usage is TRBJ2-7, with D maybe TRBD1 (6 bases). V was trimmed by 3 bases and J by 2 bases, leaving 20 bases between them. This CDR3 spans 17 amino acids. The CDR3 DNA sequence: TGTGCCAGCAGTTTTTCCTGGGGGCGGCTTAAGACCTACGAGCAGTACTTC. Amino acids: CASSFSWGRLKTYEQYF.

This clonotype turned up a few times. CDR3: CASSLRTRTREQFF. In DNA, the CDR3 is TGTGCCAGCAGTTTGAGGACCCGGACTCGGGAGCAGTTCTTC. The genes are TRBV28 and TRBJ2-1; possibly TRBD2 for D (5 bases). CDR3 length: 14 residues. V was trimmed by 3 bases and J by 10 bases, leaving 16 bases between them. The germline CDR1 and CDR2 sequences are MDHEN and SYDVKM. Full variable domain (remainder filled in from reference TRBV28 and TRBJ2-1): DVKVTQSSRYLVKRTGEKVFLECVQDMDHENMFWYRQDPGLGLRLIYFSYDVKMKEKGDIPEGYSVSREKKERFSLILESASTNQTSMYLCASSLRTRTREQFFGPGTRLTVL.

The chain's CDR3 is CSGRLVNEQFF. Written as DNA, the CDR3 is TGCAGTGGCAGACTAGTGAATGAGCAGTTCTTC. This sequence joins TRBV20-1 and TRBJ2-1; D possibly corresponds to TRBD2 (6 bases). CDR3 size: 11 residues. V lost 7 bases, J lost 7 bases, and 11 bases lay in between. The V gene's germline CDR1 is DFQATT and CDR2 SNEGSKA (reference sequence).

The rearrangement joins TRBV3-1 to TRBJ1-2, with D maybe TRBD1 (5 bases). The V gene's germline CDR1 is LGHDT and CDR2 YNNKEL (reference sequence). Trimming pared 0 bases from V and 2 bases from J, leaving 19 bases between. This CDR3 contains 18 residues. CDR3 sequence reads: CASSQDSIRMGRNYGYTF. The CDR3 coding sequence is TGTGCCAGCAGCCAAGATTCTATTCGTATGGGACGGAACTATGGCTACACCTTC.

This clonotype was detected many times. This chain uses TRBV12-3 or TRBV12-4 with TRBJ1-5, with TRBD1 matching over 9 bases. The CDR3 totals 13 residues. The V and J ends lost 5 bases and 6 bases, in that order; junction bases with no gene match: 2. The CDR3 DNA reads as TGTGCCAGCAGTCGACAGGGGGGTCAGCCCCAGCATTTT. Its translation is CASSRQGGQPQHF.

This chain connects TRBV6-5 to TRBJ2-7, with no clear D. The V and J ends lost 5 bases and 2 bases respectively, with 7 bases between them. There are 12 residues in the CDR3. Per the germline V gene, CDR1 is MNHEY and CDR2 is SVGAGI. The CDR3 spells CASSQTPYEQYF. The CDR3 nucleotides read TGTGCCAGCAGTCAAACCCCCTACGAGCAGTACTTC.

This clonotype has more than one count but fewer than ten. The rearrangement uses TRBV9 and TRBJ2-3; 10 bases match TRBD1. The CDR3 is 12 residues long. J lost 5 bases, V lost 10 bases, and 4 bases had no gene match. Germline-derived CDR1 and CDR2 are SGDLS and YYNGEE. CDR3 residues: CACGTGEDTQYF. CDR3 sequence (DNA): TGTGCCTGCGGGACAGGGGAAGATACGCAGTATTTT.

The chain combines TRBV28 with TRBJ2-2, with TRBD1 as a possible D gene (5 bases). The length of the CDR3 is 13 residues. V was clipped by 6 bases and J by 6 bases, with 11 bases between them. Germline-derived CDR1 and CDR2 are MDHEN and SYDVKM. CDR3 sequence reads: CASRFAGSGELFF. DNA of the CDR3: TGTGCCAGCAGGTTCGCAGGGTCCGGGGAGCTGTTTTTT. The whole variable domain, filled in from reference TRBV28 and TRBJ2-2, reads DVKVTQSSRYLVKRTGEKVFLECVQDMDHENMFWYRQDPGLGLRLIYFSYDVKMKEKGDIPEGYSVSREKKERFSLILESASTNQTSMYLCASRFAGSGELFFGEGSRLTVL.

This chain links TRBV20-1 with TRBJ2-3; TRBD2 agrees at 9 bases. CDR3 length: 18 amino acids. V gave up 0 bases and J gave up 6 bases; unmatched junction bases: 16. Germline V gives CDR1 DFQATT, CDR2 SNEGSKA (reference sequence). CDR3 loop: CSARDPAALAGFMDTQYF. DNA for the CDR3: TGCAGTGCTAGAGATCCCGCGGCACTAGCGGGCTTCATGGATACGCAGTATTTT.

This clonotype occurred a few times. CDR3: CSARDPDRRSYEQYF. DNA of the CDR3: TGCAGTGCTAGAGATCCGGACAGGAGGTCCTACGAGCAGTACTTC. V is TRBV20-1 and J is TRBJ2-7; TRBD1 aligns across 7 bases. Trimming at V came to 0 bases and at J to 1 base, leaving 6 bases not matched to a gene. This CDR3 region has 15 residues. Germline V gene sequence: CDR1 DFQATT, CDR2 SNEGSKA (reference sequence).

This clonotype was observed a few times. This chain uses TRBV9 with TRBJ1-1; perhaps TRBD1 as D (5 bases). This CDR3 comprises 16 residues. Germline V lookup: CDR1 SGDLS, CDR2 YYNGEE. Between the trimmed V and J ends, which lost 2 bases and 1 base, there was a span of 15 bases. CDR3 sequence: CASSVTMTVGNTEAFF. CDR3 DNA: TGTGCCAGCAGCGTTACGATGACAGTAGGGAACACTGAAGCTTTCTTT.